This T cell receptor beta chain came from a study of identifying expanded T cells in peripheral blood. Data came from immunoSEQ multiplex PCR; TCRdb stores just in-frame clones and leaves some out. In the table there are about 91,000 clones, about nine tenths of which are singletons. This CDR3 contains 14 residues. The ends lost 0 bases at V and 2 bases at J; junction bases unmatched: 1. Germline CDR1 is KGHSH and CDR2 is LQKENI. Sequenced material: blood. This sequence joins TRBV18 and TRBJ2-7; 7 positions match TRBD1. This clonotype was sampled from a person aged 18 to 75 in good health. The CDR3, as DNA: TGTGCCAGCTCACCACCGACAGGGACCTACGAGCAGTACTTC. Its protein product is CASSPPTGTYEQYF. The entire variable domain, with the rest obtained from reference TRBV18 and TRBJ2-7, is as follows: NAGVMQNPRHLVRRRGQEARLRCSPMKGHSHVYWYRQLPEEGLKFMVYLQKENIIDESGMPKERFSAEFPKEGPSILRIQQVVRGDSAAYFCASSPPTGTYEQYFGPGTRLTVT.